This is a list of T cell receptor beta chains from one sample in a study of T cells in Graves' hyperthyroidism and ophthalmopathy. TCRdb itself ran the multiplex PCR reads through MiXCR, one entry per CDR3 protein. The sample includes more than 300,000 distinct CDR3 sequences, approximately 15% of them seen just once. Material: blood. These receptors came from a woman aged 25 to 39 with Graves' hyperthyroidism. Both conserved end residues are part of each CDR3. A D gene is named only where the DNA matches it firmly. The size entry is marked missing in some rows and otherwise reads once, few, many or a size class.

v_call: TRBV7-9
clone_size: many
j_call: TRBJ2-1
cdr3_length: 15
d_call: TRBD2
cdr3_aa: CASSLTGRTGDEQFF
cdr3_nt: TGTGCCAGCAGCTTGACCGGGAGGACGGGCGATGAGCAGTTCTTC

v_call: TRBV20-1
clone_size: many
j_call: TRBJ1-6
cdr3_length: 13
d_call: .
cdr3_aa: CSASPQGGSPLHF
cdr3_nt: TGCAGTGCTAGTCCCCAGGGTGGTTCACCCCTCCACTTT

v_call: TRBV7-6
clone_size: .
j_call: TRBJ1-3
cdr3_length: 16
d_call: .
cdr3_aa: CASSLGQLTSGNTIYF
cdr3_nt: TGTGCCAGCAGCTTAGGACAGCTTACCTCTGGAAACACCATATATTTT

v_call: TRBV29-1
clone_size: many
j_call: TRBJ1-1
cdr3_length: 13
d_call: .
cdr3_aa: CSVDRRDGAEAFF
cdr3_nt: TGCAGCGTTGACAGGCGAGATGGGGCTGAAGCTTTCTTT

v_call: TRBV7-8
clone_size: .
j_call: TRBJ2-1
cdr3_length: 15
d_call: TRBD2
cdr3_aa: CASERDRGVHNEQFF
cdr3_nt: TGTGCCAGCGAGCGGGACCGTGGGGTACACAATGAGCAGTTCTTC

v_call: TRBV20-1
clone_size: few
j_call: TRBJ2-5
cdr3_length: 15
d_call: .
cdr3_aa: CSARDPSRGVETQYF
cdr3_nt: TGCAGTGCTAGAGACCCCTCCAGGGGGGTCGAGACCCAGTACTTC

v_call: TRBV28
clone_size: few
j_call: TRBJ2-4
cdr3_length: 17
d_call: .
cdr3_aa: CASSPPHGSRAKNIQYF
cdr3_nt: TGTGCCAGCTCACCACCGCACGGGAGTCGGGCCAAAAACATTCAGTACTTC

v_call: TRBV6-2/TRBV6-3
clone_size: many
j_call: TRBJ2-1
cdr3_length: 15
d_call: TRBD2
cdr3_aa: CASSFLRTRGNEQFF
cdr3_nt: TGTGCCAGCAGTTTCCTCCGGACTAGGGGCAATGAGCAGTTCTTC

v_call: TRBV20-1
clone_size: few
j_call: TRBJ1-1
cdr3_length: 14
d_call: .
cdr3_aa: CSAHPRGRGTEAFF
cdr3_nt: TGCAGTGCGCACCCCCGGGGAAGGGGCACTGAAGCTTTCTTT

v_call: TRBV27
clone_size: .
j_call: TRBJ2-7
cdr3_length: 17
d_call: .
cdr3_aa: CASSLSQTNPTVYEQYF
cdr3_nt: TGTGCCAGCAGTTTATCCCAGACAAACCCCACGGTCTACGAGCAGTACTTC

v_call: TRBV3-1
clone_size: .
j_call: TRBJ2-5
cdr3_length: 15
d_call: TRBD1
cdr3_aa: CASSSPDRDQETQYF
cdr3_nt: TGTGCCAGCAGCTCTCCGGACAGGGACCAAGAGACCCAGTACTTC

v_call: TRBV7-9
clone_size: many
j_call: TRBJ1-5
cdr3_length: 12
d_call: .
cdr3_aa: CASSLAPQPQHF
cdr3_nt: TGTGCCAGCAGCTTAGCGCCTCAGCCCCAGCATTTT

v_call: TRBV20-1
clone_size: .
j_call: TRBJ1-4
cdr3_length: 12
d_call: .
cdr3_aa: CRSDTFNEKLFF
cdr3_nt: TGCAGGTCGGACACATTTAATGAAAAACTGTTTTTT

v_call: TRBV6-2/TRBV6-3
clone_size: few
j_call: TRBJ2-7
cdr3_length: 11
d_call: .
cdr3_aa: CASRSGHEQYF
cdr3_nt: TGTGCCAGCAGGTCAGGTCACGAGCAGTACTTC

v_call: TRBV12-3/TRBV12-4
clone_size: many
j_call: TRBJ1-1
cdr3_length: 13
d_call: .
cdr3_aa: CASSLGANTEAFF
cdr3_nt: TGTGCCAGCAGTTTAGGAGCGAACACTGAAGCTTTCTTT

v_call: TRBV12-3/TRBV12-4
clone_size: .
j_call: TRBJ2-7
cdr3_length: 15
d_call: TRBD2
cdr3_aa: CASSSGTSGTYEQYF
cdr3_nt: TGTGCCAGCAGTTCCGGGACTAGCGGTACCTACGAGCAGTACTTC

v_call: TRBV9
clone_size: few
j_call: TRBJ2-2
cdr3_length: 16
d_call: TRBD2
cdr3_aa: CASSVGLAGAQGELFF
cdr3_nt: TGTGCCAGCAGCGTCGGACTAGCGGGAGCACAGGGGGAGCTGTTTTTT

v_call: TRBV19
clone_size: .
j_call: TRBJ2-2
cdr3_length: 12
d_call: TRBD1
cdr3_aa: CASYRGTGELFF
cdr3_nt: TGTGCCAGCTACAGGGGCACCGGGGAGCTGTTTTTT

v_call: TRBV27
clone_size: many
j_call: TRBJ2-3
cdr3_length: 13
d_call: .
cdr3_aa: CASSATGTDTQYF
cdr3_nt: TGTGCCAGCAGTGCCACAGGCACAGATACGCAGTATTTT

v_call: TRBV5-1
clone_size: many
j_call: TRBJ2-1
cdr3_length: 18
d_call: TRBD2
cdr3_aa: CASSEGLAGGPISDEQFF
cdr3_nt: TGCGCCAGCAGCGAGGGACTAGCGGGAGGGCCGATTTCCGATGAGCAGTTCTTC